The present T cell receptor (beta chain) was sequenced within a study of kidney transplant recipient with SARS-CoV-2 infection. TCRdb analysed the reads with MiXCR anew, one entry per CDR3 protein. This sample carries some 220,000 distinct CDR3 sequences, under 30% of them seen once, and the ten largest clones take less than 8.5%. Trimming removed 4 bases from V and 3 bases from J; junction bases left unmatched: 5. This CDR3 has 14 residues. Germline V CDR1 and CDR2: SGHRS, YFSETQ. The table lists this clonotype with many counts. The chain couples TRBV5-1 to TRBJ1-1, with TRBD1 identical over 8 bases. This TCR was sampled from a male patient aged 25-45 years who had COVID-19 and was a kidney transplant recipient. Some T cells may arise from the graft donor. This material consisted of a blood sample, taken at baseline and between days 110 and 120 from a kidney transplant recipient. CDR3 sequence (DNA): TGCGCCAGCAGCGTAGACAGGGGATACACTGAAGCTTTCTTT. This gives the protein CASSVDRGYTEAFF. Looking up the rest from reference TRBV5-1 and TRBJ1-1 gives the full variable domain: KAGVTQTPRYLIKTRGQQVTLSCSPISGHRSVSWYQQTPGQGLQFLFEYFSETQRNKGNFPGRFSGRQFSNSRSEMNVSTLELGDSALYLCASSVDRGYTEAFFGQGTRLTVV.